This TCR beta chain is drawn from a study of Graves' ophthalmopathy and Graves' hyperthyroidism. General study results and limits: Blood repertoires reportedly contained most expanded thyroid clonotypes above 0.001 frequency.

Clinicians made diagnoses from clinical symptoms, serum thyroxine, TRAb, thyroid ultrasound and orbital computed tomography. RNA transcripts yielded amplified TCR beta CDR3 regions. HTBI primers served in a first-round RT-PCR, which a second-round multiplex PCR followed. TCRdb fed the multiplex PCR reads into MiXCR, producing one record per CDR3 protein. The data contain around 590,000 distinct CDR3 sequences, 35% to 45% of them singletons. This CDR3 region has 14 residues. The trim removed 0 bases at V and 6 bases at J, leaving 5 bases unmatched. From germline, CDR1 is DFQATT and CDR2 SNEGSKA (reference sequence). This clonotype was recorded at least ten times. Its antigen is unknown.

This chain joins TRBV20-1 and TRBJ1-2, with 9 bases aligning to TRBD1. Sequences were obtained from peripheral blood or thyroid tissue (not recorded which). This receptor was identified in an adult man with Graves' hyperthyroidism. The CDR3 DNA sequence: TGCAGTGCTAGAGAGACAGGGGGGTTAGATGGCTACACCTTC. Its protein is CSARETGGLDGYTF.